These 27 T cell receptor beta chains were all obtained from the same sample, sequenced in a study of blood T cell repertoires in COVID-19. The repertoire was sequenced with immunoSEQ multiplex PCR; TCRdb's copy has only in-frame clones and lacks some. The sample consists of over 110,000 clones, about nine tenths of them appearing once. Sequencing used peripheral blood. These receptors came from a human donor in a cohort sampled during active COVID-19.

The rearrangement links TRBV5-6 to TRBJ1-2; D may be TRBD1 (6 bases). Looked up from germline, CDR1 is SGHDT and CDR2 is YYEEEE. This CDR3 region has 14 residues. The V and J ends lost 4 bases and 4 bases respectively, with 14 bases between them. The CDR3 region is CASSPGARPYGYTF. The CDR3, as DNA: TGTGCCAGCAGCCCAGGGGCCAGGCCCTATGGCTACACCTTC.

This rearrangement joins TRBV3-1 (or the pseudogene TRBV3-2) to TRBJ2-3; 8 bases fit TRBD1. Germline CDR1 and CDR2: LGHDT and YNNKEL (reference sequence). Trimming cost V 4 bases and J 1 base; bases outside gene matches: 10. The CDR3 is made up of 17 amino acids. The CDR3, as DNA: TGTGCCAGCAGCCCCAGCGACAGGGGTGGGCGCACAGATACGCAGTATTTT. It translates to CASSPSDRGGRTDTQYF.

The gene calls are TRBV4-1 and TRBJ1-5, with a possible D match to TRBD1 (6 bases). V lost 2 bases and J lost 4, with 12 bases in between. CDR3 length equals 15 residues. From germline, CDR1 is MGHRA and CDR2 YSYEKL. CDR3 DNA sequence: TGCGCCAGCAGCCAATCGGACAGCGGAAATCAGCCCCAGCATTTT. It yields the protein CASSQSDSGNQPQHF.

The rearrangement joins TRBV3-1 (or the pseudogene TRBV3-2) to TRBJ2-6; 12 bases are a match to TRBD1. The CDR3 length is 18 residues. V trimming: 5 bases; J trimming: 0 bases; junction bases outside the gene matches: 5. CDR1 is LGHDT, CDR2 YNNKEL, per germline (reference sequence). The CDR3 protein is CASSTLGQGASGANVLTF. The CDR3 nucleotides read TGTGCCAGCAGCACCCTGGGACAGGGGGCCTCTGGGGCCAACGTCCTGACTTTC.

The chain has TRBV7-9 and TRBJ2-1, with D hard to call. Trimming removed 2 bases at V and 6 bases at J, with 5 bases between. This CDR3 is built from 12 residues. Germline CDR1 SEHNR, CDR2 FQNEAQ (reference sequence). The CDR3 nucleotides are TGTGCCAGCAGCTTAAACGGCAATGAGCAGTTCTTC. Encoded protein: CASSLNGNEQFF.

The V call is TRBV19, the J call TRBJ2-7; D unclear. Germline CDR1 reads LNHDA; CDR2 reads SQIVND (reference sequence). Trimming shortened V by 3 bases and J by 2 bases, and 17 bases separated the two germline ends. The CDR3 has 16 amino acids. The CDR3 spells CASSINPWLPAYEQYF. The CDR3 bases are TGTGCCAGTAGTATCAATCCATGGCTCCCCGCCTACGAGCAGTACTTC.

The chain combines TRBV6-6 with TRBJ2-2, with a possible D match to TRBD1 (5 bases). The CDR3 has 15 amino acids. In germline, CDR1 is MNHNY, CDR2 SVGAGI (reference sequence). The ends were cut back, 2 bases at V and 2 bases at J, with 9 bases in the middle. The CDR3 nucleotides are TGTGCCAGCAGTTACACGACAGTCAACACCGGGGAGCTGTTTTTT. Its protein product is CASSYTTVNTGELFF.

The chain employs TRBV19 and TRBJ2-1; TRBD2 agrees at 10 bases. V dropped 4 bases and J dropped 4; count of bases not matched to a gene: 10. The V gene's germline CDR1 is LNHDA and CDR2 SQIVND (reference sequence). This CDR3 spans 17 amino acids. This CDR3 reads CASSRPGGAGGYNEQFF. The CDR3 region has the DNA TGTGCCAGTAGTAGACCCGGGGGAGCGGGGGGGTACAATGAGCAGTTCTTC.

The J gene is TRBJ1-2, the V gene TRBV3-1 (or the pseudogene TRBV3-2), with D tentatively TRBD1 (6 bases). Trimming shortened V by 4 bases and J by 6 bases, and 15 bases separated the two germline ends. CDR1 LGHDT and CDR2 YNNKEL come from the germline V gene (reference sequence). This CDR3 is 14 amino acids long. DNA of the CDR3: TGTGCCAGCAGCCCGGGGGGCCCGAGGCATGGCTACACCTTC. Translation: CASSPGGPRHGYTF.

The rearrangement links TRBV18 to TRBJ2-1; 7 bases line up with TRBD1. The CDR3 has 15 residues. With V trimmed by 4 bases and J by 0 bases, 3 bases remained unmatched. Germline values: CDR1 KGHSH, CDR2 LQKENI. CDR3 DNA sequence: TGTGCCAGCTCACTGGGACAGAGCTCCTACAATGAGCAGTTCTTC. Amino acids: CASSLGQSSYNEQFF.

The chain is built from TRBV5-5 and TRBJ1-2; unclear D gene. Germline loops: CDR1 SGHKS, CDR2 YYEKEE (reference sequence). The CDR3 covers 13 residues. V lost 0 bases, J lost 8 bases, and 11 bases lay in between. The CDR3 spells CASSLGAARGYTF. In DNA, the CDR3 is TGTGCCAGCAGCTTGGGAGCGGCCCGCGGCTACACCTTC.

This clone was seen once. The rearrangement links TRBV3-1 (or the pseudogene TRBV3-2) to TRBJ1-2, with D possibly being TRBD1 (6 bases). Trimming took off 4 bases at V and 7 bases at J, with 13 bases between the two ends. CDR1 is LGHDT and CDR2 is YNNKEL in the germline V gene (reference sequence). This CDR3 is built from 13 residues. The CDR3 is CASSRGQLFGYTF. DNA of the CDR3: TGTGCCAGCAGCCGCGGACAGTTGTTTGGCTACACCTTC.

This sequence joins TRBV4-3 and TRBJ2-2; D remains ambiguous. Trimming shortened V by 3 bases and J by 8 bases, and 7 bases separated the two germline ends. Germline CDR1 is LGHNA and CDR2 is YSLEER. The CDR3 is 12 amino acids. The CDR3 is CASSHGLGELFF. CDR3 DNA sequence: TGCGCCAGCAGCCACGGGTTAGGGGAGCTGTTTTTT.

The chain couples TRBV10-3 to TRBJ1-2; 9 bases align to TRBD1. The CDR3 covers 13 residues. V lost 9 bases, J lost 0 bases, and 2 bases stayed unmatched. From germline, CDR1 is ENHRY and CDR2 SYGVKD. The CDR3 loop reads CAMRDRANYGYTF. CDR3 DNA: TGTGCCATGAGGGACAGGGCTAACTATGGCTACACCTTC.

This sequence joins TRBV9 and TRBJ1-2; D is ambiguous. Trimming took 0 bases from V and 2 from J, leaving 5 bases between them. Looked up from germline, CDR1 is SGDLS and CDR2 is YYNGEE. The CDR3 contains 13 residues. The DNA for the CDR3 is TGTGCCAGCAGCGTAGACGGGAACTATGGCTACACCTTC. This sequence encodes CASSVDGNYGYTF.

This clone was counted a few times. This chain joins TRBV27 and TRBJ2-2; D not certain. V was cut by 2 bases and J by 6 bases, with 7 bases left in between. Germline CDR1 is MNHEY and CDR2 is SMNVEV (reference sequence). The CDR3 sequence is 13 residues long. The CDR3 reads CASSLMFAGELFF. CDR3 bases: TGTGCCAGCAGTTTAATGTTCGCCGGGGAGCTGTTTTTT.

The chain recombines TRBV4-1 with TRBJ2-1, with D unclear. Germline V gene data show CDR1 as MGHRA and CDR2 as YSYEKL. The germline V and J ends were trimmed by 4 bases and 0 bases, with 7 bases remaining between them. This CDR3 contains 14 residues. The chain's CDR3 is CASSPSRSYNEQFF. The CDR3 region has the DNA TGCGCCAGCAGCCCGTCCCGCTCCTACAATGAGCAGTTCTTC.

V and J are TRBV10-3 and TRBJ1-4; D remains ambiguous. Germline loops: CDR1 ENHRY, CDR2 SYGVKD. Trimming removed 5 bases from V and 8 bases from J, with 9 bases in between. The CDR3 has 12 amino acids. The CDR3 DNA reads TGTGCCATCAGTACGGGGAGGGAAAAACTGTTTTTT. Protein sequence: CAISTGREKLFF.

The genes are TRBV3-1 (or the pseudogene TRBV3-2) and TRBJ1-2, with D possibly being TRBD1 (6 bases). Germline V gives CDR1 LGHDT, CDR2 YNNKEL (reference sequence). Deletions cut 4 bases from V and 4 bases from J, with 10 bases between. CDR3 length: 13 residues. CDR3 loop: CASSPLRGYGYTF. The CDR3 DNA follows: TGTGCCAGCAGCCCCCTCAGGGGCTATGGCTACACCTTC.

J is TRBJ1-2 and V is TRBV7-9, with D perhaps TRBD1 (6 bases). This CDR3 contains 13 residues. V lost 5 bases, J lost 4 bases, and 11 bases lay in between. Germline CDR1 SEHNR, CDR2 FQNEAQ (reference sequence). The CDR3 coding sequence is TGTGCCAGCAGCCTCGGGACAACCTATGGCTACACCTTC. Protein product: CASSLGTTYGYTF.

The chain is built from TRBV24-1 and TRBJ2-3; 13 nucleotides align to TRBD2. The CDR3 is 18 residues long. V gave up 0 bases and J gave up 1 base; unmatched junction bases: 3. Per the germline V gene, CDR1 is KGHDR and CDR2 is SFDVKD. Here the CDR3 reads CATSDLRTSGGGTDTQYF. The DNA for the CDR3 is TGTGCCACCAGTGATTTGAGGACTAGCGGGGGCGGCACAGATACGCAGTATTTT.

The chain couples TRBV6-6 to TRBJ2-2, with D hard to call. Germline assignment: CDR1 MNHNY and CDR2 SVGAGI (reference sequence). The CDR3 contains 15 residues. Trimming cost V 10 bases and J 3 bases, with 18 bases left between them. The CDR3 spells CATTFGGSDTGELFF. The CDR3 coding sequence is TGTGCCACCACCTTTGGCGGAAGCGACACCGGGGAGCTGTTTTTT.

The chain joins TRBV7-2 to TRBJ1-5, with a tentative D call TRBD1 (5 bases). The CDR3 runs to 14 residues. V was clipped by 3 bases and J by 3 bases, with 9 bases between them. CDR1 is SGHTA and CDR2 is FQGNSA in the germline V gene. The CDR3 region has the DNA TGTGCCAGCAGCTTGGGGGGGAACAATCAGCCCCAGCATTTT. It encodes CASSLGGNNQPQHF. The full variable domain, its missing parts supplied by reference TRBV7-2 and TRBJ1-5, is GAGVSQSPSNKVTEKGKDVELRCDPISGHTALYWYRQSLGQGLEFLIYFQGNSAPDKSGLPSDRFSAERTGGSVSTLTIQRTQQEDSAVYLCASSLGGNNQPQHFGDGTRLSIL.

This clone was seen a single time. V gene TRBV19 combines with J gene TRBJ2-2, with D maybe TRBD2 (5 bases). The CDR3 sequence is 13 residues long. Germline CDR1 reads LNHDA; CDR2 reads SQIVND (reference sequence). The V end was cut by 6 bases, the J end by 5 bases, with 10 bases between. This CDR3 is CASSASGTGELFF. DNA for the CDR3: TGTGCCAGTAGCGCGTCGGGGACCGGGGAGCTGTTTTTT.

This clone showed up just once. DNA of the CDR3: TGTGCCAGCACCGTGACAGGGGGCAACTATGGCTACACCTTC. Protein: CASTVTGGNYGYTF. The rearrangement uses TRBV5-5 and TRBJ1-2; 10 nucleotides align to TRBD1. Looked up from germline, CDR1 is SGHKS and CDR2 is YYEKEE (reference sequence). The CDR3 consists of 14 residues. The J segment lost 2 bases and the V segment lost 6 bases, leaving 4 bases of the junction unmatched. Full variable domain (missing parts from reference TRBV5-5 and TRBJ1-2): DAGVTQSPTHLIKTRGQQVTLRCSPISGHKSVSWYQQVLGQGPQFIFQYYEKEERGRGNFPDRFSARQFPNYSSELNVNALLLGDSALYLCASTVTGGNYGYTFGSGTRLTVV.

This chain uses TRBV19 with TRBJ2-4; TRBD2 matches 8 bases. Germline values: CDR1 LNHDA, CDR2 SQIVND (reference sequence). The CDR3 runs to 12 residues. V lost 7 bases, J lost 6 bases, and 2 bases stayed unmatched. Here the CDR3 DNA reads TGTGCCAGTACCGGGGGGGGAAACATTCAGTACTTC. This codes for CASTGGGNIQYF.

This chain links TRBV7-2 with TRBJ1-2; 7 positions agree with TRBD1. The CDR3 extends over 13 amino acids. Germline CDR1 SGHTA, CDR2 FQGNSA. Losses at the gene ends were 4 bases for V and 7 bases for J; bases not matched to a gene: 6. The CDR3 sequence: CASSSRQGGGYTF. CDR3 DNA sequence: TGTGCCAGCAGCTCCCGACAGGGCGGTGGCTACACCTTC. Combining the CDR3 with reference TRBV7-2 and TRBJ1-2 gives the whole variable domain GAGVSQSPSNKVTEKGKDVELRCDPISGHTALYWYRQSLGQGLEFLIYFQGNSAPDKSGLPSDRFSAERTGGSVSTLTIQRTQQEDSAVYLCASSSRQGGGYTFGSGTRLTVV.